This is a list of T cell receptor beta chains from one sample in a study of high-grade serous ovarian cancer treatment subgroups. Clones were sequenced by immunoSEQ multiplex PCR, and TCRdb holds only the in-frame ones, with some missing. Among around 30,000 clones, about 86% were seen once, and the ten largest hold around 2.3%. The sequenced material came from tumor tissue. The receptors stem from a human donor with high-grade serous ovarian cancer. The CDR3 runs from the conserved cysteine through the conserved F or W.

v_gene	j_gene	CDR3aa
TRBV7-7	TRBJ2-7	CASSLADGPHYEQYF
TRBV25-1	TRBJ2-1	CASSTTGGVYNEQFF
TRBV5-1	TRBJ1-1	CASSLSLSNTEAFF
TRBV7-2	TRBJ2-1	CASSITGTRGSFEQFF
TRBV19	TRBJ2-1	CASSIPRSNEQFF
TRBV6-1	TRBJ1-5	CASTGAGLENQPQHF
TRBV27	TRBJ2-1	CASSSGGRANDEQFF
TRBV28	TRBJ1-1	CASRVIGAYTEAFF
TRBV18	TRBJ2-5	CASSKGTGGGETQYF
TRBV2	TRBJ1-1	CASNPTGTTEAFF
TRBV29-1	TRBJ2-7	CSVVGGAYEQYF
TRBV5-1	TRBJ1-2	CASSLGWRTGSGYTF
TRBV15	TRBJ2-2	CATSKDGWDFELAGGDVTGELFF
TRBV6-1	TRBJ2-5	CASSVLDRDQETQYF
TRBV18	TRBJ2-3	CASSPKHPSTDTQYF